The clone carrying this TCR beta chain occurred a few times. CDR3 size: 13 residues. V was shortened by 4 bases and J by 0 bases, with 4 bases between the two germline ends. In germline, CDR1 is MGHDK, CDR2 SYGVNS. Original handling: Amplification from reference gene primers served as the basis for estimated nucleated cell counts. Produced via immunoSEQ multiplex PCR; TCRdb's table is partial and in-frame only. V and J calls and clone size are as listed in that table; D and trimming were resolved from the DNA. In the table there are hundreds of thousands of clones, about 73% of which are singletons. This record comes from a study of blood T cell repertoires in COVID-19. As for the study in general: Acute and convalescent COVID-19 specimens originated in the United States, Italy and Spain. PBMCs, B-cell-depleted T cells, or T cells provided the cDNA or gDNA that made up the material.

The receptor was isolated from a woman of 80 years or more with acute or convalescent COVID-19. The sequenced sample consisted of peripheral blood. The chain has TRBV25-1 and TRBJ1-3; no definite D call. The CDR3 reads CASSALSGNTIYF. The CDR3 nucleotides read TGTGCCAGCAGTGCTCTCTCTGGAAACACCATATATTTT. Complete variable domain (other parts from reference TRBV25-1 and TRBJ1-3): EADIYQTPRYLVIGTGKKITLECSQTMGHDKMYWYQQDPGMELHLIHYSYGVNSTEKGDLSSESTVSRIRTEHFPLTLESARPSHTSQYLCASSALSGNTIYFGEGSWLTVV.